One and the same sample provided the 9 T cell receptor beta chains below, sequenced in a study of CD8 T cells in Susac syndrome. The RNA input was roughly 0.45 to 1 ug, and it was reverse transcribed with random hexamers. TCRdb recomputed calls from the immunoSEQ multiplex PCR reads with MiXCR, one row per CDR3 protein. The repertoire holds 250,000 to 300,000 distinct CDR3 sequences, with roughly 85% as singletons. Material for sequencing was CD8+ T cells from PBMCs. The receptors originated from a human donor with multiple sclerosis.

The V call is TRBV19, the J call TRBJ2-7; a weak D match, TRBD1 (6 bases). The length of the CDR3 is 15 residues. CDR1 and CDR2 (germline): LNHDA, SQIVND (reference sequence). V was shortened by 5 bases and J by 4 bases, with 18 bases between the two germline ends. The CDR3 sequence: CASSPETGILYEQYF. The CDR3, as DNA: TGTGCCAGTAGTCCAGAAACAGGGATCCTGTACGAGCAGTACTTC.

The rearrangement links TRBV7-9 to TRBJ2-5; no definite D call. The CDR3 is 15 amino acids. Trimming stripped 5 bases from V and 0 bases from J, with 13 bases between. Germline CDR1 reads SEHNR; CDR2 reads FQNEAQ (reference sequence). Here the CDR3 DNA reads TGTGCCAGCAGCCCTCCCTCGGTGTACCAAGAGACCCAGTACTTC. Protein sequence: CASSPPSVYQETQYF.

This rearrangement joins TRBV7-9 to TRBJ2-5; D is perhaps TRBD1 (5 bases). Trimming shortened V by 5 bases and J by 3 bases, and 10 bases separated the two germline ends. CDR3 size: 13 residues. CDR1 is SEHNR, CDR2 FQNEAQ, per germline (reference sequence). CDR3 sequence reads: CASSPDTKETQYF. The CDR3 DNA is TGTGCCAGCAGCCCGGACACCAAAGAGACCCAGTACTTC.

This chain connects TRBV24-1 to TRBJ2-2, with 8 nucleotides matching TRBD1. Trimming took 3 bases from V and 1 from J; bases not matched to a gene: 6. Germline assignment: CDR1 KGHDR and CDR2 SFDVKD. CDR3 length: 17 amino acids. In DNA form, the CDR3 reads TGTGCCACCAGTGATCGACAGGGGATTGGGAACACCGGGGAGCTGTTTTTT. As protein: CATSDRQGIGNTGELFF.

The CDR3 is CASSEGEQYF. In nucleotides, the CDR3 is TGTGCCAGCAGCGAGGGCGAGCAGTACTTC. This chain connects TRBV6-1 to TRBJ2-7; D is possibly TRBD2 (5 bases). The CDR3 extends over 10 amino acids. V gave up 6 bases and J gave up 6 bases, with 6 bases separating them. Germline V gene sequence: CDR1 MNHNS, CDR2 SASEGT.

The V call is TRBV28, the J call TRBJ1-1, with D perhaps matching TRBD1 (5 bases). Deletions cut 3 bases from V and 7 bases from J, with 12 bases between. The CDR3 runs to 13 residues. The V gene's germline CDR1 is MDHEN and CDR2 SYDVKM. The CDR3 sequence is CASSFGAASEAFF. The CDR3 nucleotides read TGTGCCAGCAGTTTTGGGGCCGCCAGTGAAGCTTTCTTT.

This chain joins TRBV19 and TRBJ2-3; TRBD2 might be the D (5 bases). The V end lost 5 bases, the J end lost 3 bases, and 9 bases lay between the germline ends. Per germline, CDR1 LNHDA and CDR2 SQIVND (reference sequence). CDR3 length: 13 residues. This chain's CDR3 is CASSLIATDTQYF. CDR3 DNA: TGTGCCAGTAGTCTCATAGCGACAGATACGCAGTATTTT.

Remarks on this clonotype: A much larger clone differs by one base, so this may be a read error. V gene TRBV6-5 combines with J gene TRBJ1-1; D might be TRBD1 (6 bases). Germline CDR1 reads MNHEY; CDR2 reads SVGAGI. This CDR3 comprises 14 residues. The CDR3 DNA reads TGTACCAGCAGTTACCGATTTTGGGGGCCTGAAGCTTTCTTT. It is translated as CTSSYRFWGPEAFF.

The chain employs TRBV19 and TRBJ2-1; TRBD2 matches 9 bases. The CDR3 has 15 residues. V was pared by 7 bases and J by 7 bases, with 11 bases of the junction left unmatched. Germline values: CDR1 LNHDA, CDR2 SQIVND (reference sequence). The CDR3 region has the DNA TGTGCCAGTAAGGTTAGCGGGAGCCCTGAAAATGAGCAGTTCTTC. As protein: CASKVSGSPENEQFF.